Only a few counts were recorded for the clone carrying this T cell receptor (beta chain). These data come from a study of blood T cell repertoires in COVID-19. As for the study in general: The study drew acute and convalescent COVID-19 samples from the United States, Italy and Spain. In each case, the material was cDNA or gDNA derived from T cells, B-cell-depleted T cells, or PBMCs.

Authors' processing steps: Amplified reference gene primers provided the basis for estimating nucleated cell counts. The protocol was immunoSEQ multiplex PCR, while the TCRdb copy is restricted to in-frame clones and leaves out a portion. From that table come the V and J calls and clone size; the DNA was used to work out D and trimming. The sample yields 65,000 to 70,000 clones, approximately 84% seen once. Trimming removed 7 bases at V and 3 bases at J, with 12 bases between. The CDR3 length is 13 residues. CDR1 and CDR2 (germline): MNHEY, SMNVEV (reference sequence). Followed longitudinally, the Seattle patients had been enrolled during active infection.

The chain links TRBV27 to TRBJ1-1; D call uncertain. Sequencing used peripheral blood. This clonotype was sampled from a man aged 35 to 55 with COVID-19, enrolled during active disease. In DNA, the CDR3 is TGTGCCAGCATAAGCTTCGGGTACACTGAAGCTTTCTTT. This encodes CASISFGYTEAFF.